This T cell receptor (beta chain) stems from a study of shared clonotypes between healthy human individuals. The CDR3 covers 14 residues. Germline assignment: CDR1 GTSNPN and CDR2 SVGIG (reference sequence). Trimming left V 4 bases short and J 0 bases short, with 10 bases between. Libraries were prepared by immunoSEQ multiplex PCR; TCRdb keeps only in-frame clonotypes and omits some of them. Here the sample spans 2 million to 2.5 million clones, 90% to 95% being singletons. The chain links TRBV30 to TRBJ2-1; D not certain. This receptor was obtained from a man between 18 and 35 years old in good health. Material for sequencing was naive CD4+ T cells sorted from blood. Stated subset: CD45RA+ positively selected. This chain's CDR3 is CAWNRASSYNEQFF. In DNA, the CDR3 is TGTGCCTGGAACCGGGCCTCCTCCTACAATGAGCAGTTCTTC. The full variable domain, rest sourced from reference TRBV30 and TRBJ2-1, is SQTIHQWPATLVQPVGSPLSLECTVEGTSNPNLYWYRQAAGRGLQLLFYSVGIGQISSEVPQNLSASRPQDRQFILSSKKLLLSDSGFYLCAWNRASSYNEQFFGPGTRLTVL.